This TCR beta chain appears in the sequencing data of a study of T cell responses to AZD1222 COVID-19 vaccine. Overall study results and limits: Reports indicate that nearly half of spike-specific TCRs are directed at unmutated variant regions.

Data came from immunoSEQ multiplex PCR; TCRdb stores just in-frame clones and leaves some out. The sample lists approximately 130,000 clones; 92% were seen once. Germline CDR1 MNHEY, CDR2 SVGAGI. CDR3 length: 12 residues. This clone has just a few counts. Its target is unknown. The input for sequencing was peripheral blood, taken on day 0 of AZD1222 vaccination. This sequence originates from an adult in good health. This chain joins TRBV6-5 and TRBJ1-1; the D gene is possibly TRBD1 (5 bases). The CDR3 is CAGGRGNTEAFF. The CDR3, as DNA: TGTGCTGGGGGGAGAGGGAACACTGAAGCTTTCTTT.